The 6 T cell receptor beta chains listed next were all sequenced from one sample in a study of blood T cell repertoires in COVID-19. The data were produced by immunoSEQ multiplex PCR, yet TCRdb's version contains in-frame clones alone and is incomplete. The sample includes 50,000 to 55,000 clones, 75% to 90% of them seen just once. Sequenced material: peripheral blood. The source of these receptors is a man aged 55 to 70 with acute or convalescent COVID-19.

This clone was recorded once. The rearrangement uses TRBV28 and TRBJ1-2; TRBD1 matches 8 bases. The germline gives CDR1 MDHEN, CDR2 SYDVKM. This CDR3 is built from 15 residues. J was trimmed by 6 bases and V by 2 bases; bases with no gene match: 8. The DNA for the CDR3 is TGTGCCAGCAGTTTACCCGGACAGGGAGGAGATGGCTACACCTTC. Encoded protein: CASSLPGQGGDGYTF.

This clone occurred a few times. The CDR3 loop is CASSEDSLNTEAFF. Here the CDR3 DNA reads TGTGCCAGCAGTGAGGACAGCTTGAACACTGAAGCTTTCTTT. This chain links TRBV2 with TRBJ1-1; possible D gene TRBD1, 6 bases. CDR3 length: 14 residues. The V gene's germline CDR1 is SNHLY and CDR2 FYNNEI. V gave up 3 bases and J gave up 0 bases, with 8 bases separating them.

CDR3 nucleotides: TGTGCCAGCAGCCTAGCGGGAGGTATCGGGGAGCTGTTTTTT. It specifies CASSLAGGIGELFF. The chain recombines TRBV3-1 (or the pseudogene TRBV3-2) with TRBJ2-2; 10 bases align to TRBD2. V lost 4 bases and J lost 7; bases outside the gene matches: 3. CDR1 and CDR2 (germline): LGHDT, YNNKEL (reference sequence). The CDR3 has 14 amino acids.

This chain links TRBV2 with TRBJ1-5; 9 bases fit TRBD1. Germline V gene lookup returns CDR1 SNHLY and CDR2 FYNNEI. The ends lost 1 base at V and 7 bases at J; junction bases unmatched: 14. This CDR3 spans 18 amino acids. Here the CDR3 DNA reads TGTGCCAGCAGTGAAGGGTGGCGGGACAGGGATCGAGAACAGCCCCAGCATTTT. It codes for CASSEGWRDRDREQPQHF.

The chain is built from TRBV7-9 and TRBJ2-4, with 7 bases fitting TRBD2. CDR1 SEHNR and CDR2 FQNEAQ come from the germline V gene (reference sequence). CDR3 length: 14 residues. J lost 6 bases, V lost 5 bases, and 7 bases had no gene match. CDR3 loop: CASSQGDYRNIQYF. The CDR3 DNA is TGTGCCAGCAGCCAAGGGGACTACCGAAACATTCAGTACTTC.

The chain carries TRBV24-1 and TRBJ1-1; unclear D gene. The germline V gene has CDR1 KGHDR and CDR2 SFDVKD. V dropped 4 bases and J dropped 0 bases, with 8 bases sitting between them. The CDR3 runs 14 residues. In DNA form, the CDR3 reads TGTGCCACCAGTGACGGTCCCATGAACACTGAAGCTTTCTTT. It translates to CATSDGPMNTEAFF.